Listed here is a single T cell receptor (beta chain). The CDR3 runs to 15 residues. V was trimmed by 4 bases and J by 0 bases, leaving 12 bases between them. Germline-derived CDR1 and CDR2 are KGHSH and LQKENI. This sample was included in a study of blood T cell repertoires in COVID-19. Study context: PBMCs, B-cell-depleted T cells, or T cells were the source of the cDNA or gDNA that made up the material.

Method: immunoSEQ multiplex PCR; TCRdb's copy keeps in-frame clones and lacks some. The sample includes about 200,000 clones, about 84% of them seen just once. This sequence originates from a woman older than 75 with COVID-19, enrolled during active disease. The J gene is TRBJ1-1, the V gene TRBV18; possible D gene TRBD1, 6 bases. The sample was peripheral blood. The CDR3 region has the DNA TGTGCCAGCTCACGTACACAGGGACTGAACACTGAAGCTTTCTTT. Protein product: CASSRTQGLNTEAFF.